One sample yielded the 13 T cell receptor beta chains listed below, sequenced in a study of blood T cell repertoires in COVID-19. Assay: immunoSEQ multiplex PCR; the TCRdb copy retains only in-frame clones and omits some. The table has more than 350,000 clones, roughly nine tenths seen once. Sequenced sample: PBMCs or T cells enriched from blood (not recorded which). The receptors derive from a man between 18 and 35 years old who had recovered from COVID-19.

This clone has just a few counts. The rearrangement joins TRBV30 to TRBJ1-6; D unclear. CDR1 and CDR2 (germline): GTSNPN, SVGIG (reference sequence). V lost 2 bases, J lost 0 bases, and 8 bases lay in between. This CDR3 spans 15 amino acids. CDR3 bases: TGTGCCTGGAGTTCCCTTAGCTCCTATAATTCACCCCTCCACTTT. Encoded protein: CAWSSLSSYNSPLHF.

This chain uses TRBV7-9 with TRBJ1-3; D gene unclear. Trimming took off 7 bases at V and 2 bases at J, with 9 bases between the two ends. Germline lookup yields CDR1 SEHNR and CDR2 FQNEAQ (reference sequence). The CDR3 runs 13 residues. The CDR3 region is CASTTGAGNTIYF. As DNA, the CDR3 is TGTGCCAGCACCACCGGAGCTGGAAACACCATATATTTT. The complete variable domain, with remaining parts taken from reference TRBV7-9 and TRBJ1-3, reads DTGVSQNPRHKITKRGQNVTFRCDPISEHNRLYWYRQTLGQGPEFLTYFQNEAQLEKSRLLSDRFSAERPKGSFSTLEIQRTEQGDSAMYLCASTTGAGNTIYFGEGSWLTVV.

The chain links TRBV3-1 (or the pseudogene TRBV3-2) to TRBJ2-7, with D tentatively TRBD1 (6 bases). Germline CDR1 is LGHDT and CDR2 is YNNKEL (reference sequence). CDR3 length: 13 residues. With 8 bases removed from V and 4 bases from J, the gap between germline ends came to 15 bases. CDR3 DNA sequence: TGTGCCAGCGCCGTTCAGGGGTTTTACGAGCAGTACTTC. It codes for CASAVQGFYEQYF.

This chain joins TRBV21-1 and TRBJ2-1; TRBD2, as called in the table, went unchecked against the DNA. TRBV21-1 is annotated as a pseudogene. The CDR3 totals 16 residues. The CDR3 reads CASSKSGSSGYNEQFF. CDR3 nucleotide sequence: TGTGCCAGCAGCAAATCGGGGAGTAGCGGTTACAATGAGCAGTTCTTC.

The chain has TRBV7-9 and TRBJ1-2; 7 positions match TRBD1. The CDR3 covers 18 residues. Unmatched junction bases numbered 23, after V lost 5 bases and J lost 8 bases. Germline V gene lookup returns CDR1 SEHNR and CDR2 FQNEAQ (reference sequence). CDR3 sequence reads: CASSLYQTHRGPGGGYTF. The CDR3 nucleotides are TGTGCCAGCAGCCTCTACCAGACTCACAGGGGCCCCGGTGGAGGCTACACCTTC.

This clone was found once. V and J are TRBV30 and TRBJ2-1, with TRBD1 matching 9 bases. V lost 7 bases to trimming and J lost 6 bases; unmatched junction nucleotides: 7. Germline loops: CDR1 GTSNPN, CDR2 SVGIG (reference sequence). CDR3 length equals 13 residues. CDR3 sequence: CAYHRGLINEQFF. CDR3 nucleotide sequence: TGTGCCTACCACAGGGGGCTTATCAATGAGCAGTTCTTC.

In DNA, the CDR3 is TGCAGCGTTGGGGGCGGCTCCTACGAGCAGTACTTC. It yields the protein CSVGGGSYEQYF. The V and J genes are TRBV29-1 and TRBJ2-7; tentative D call: TRBD1 (5 bases). Germline loops: CDR1 SQVTM, CDR2 ANQGSEA. Trimming took 4 bases from V and 0 from J, leaving 7 bases between them. The CDR3 spans 12 residues.

The chain has TRBV18 and TRBJ2-6; D gene unclear. This CDR3 comprises 14 residues. Germline V lookup: CDR1 KGHSH, CDR2 LQKENI. The ends were cut back, 5 bases at V and 0 bases at J, with 5 bases in the middle. Here the CDR3 reads CASSEASGANVLTF. CDR3 DNA sequence: TGTGCCAGCTCAGAGGCCTCTGGGGCCAACGTCCTGACTTTC. The whole variable domain, remainder taken from reference TRBV18 and TRBJ2-6, is NAGVMQNPRHLVRRRGQEARLRCSPMKGHSHVYWYRQLPEEGLKFMVYLQKENIIDESGMPKERFSAEFPKEGPSILRIQQVVRGDSAAYFCASSEASGANVLTFGAGSRLTVL.

V gene TRBV2 combines with J gene TRBJ2-1; no reliable D call. Looked up from germline, CDR1 is SNHLY and CDR2 is FYNNEI. This CDR3 contains 13 residues. The germline V and J ends were trimmed by 3 bases and 7 bases, with 10 bases remaining between them. The CDR3 DNA follows: TGTGCCAGCAGTGAGATTGCGGAGAATGAGCAGTTCTTC. Its protein is CASSEIAENEQFF.

The DNA for the CDR3 is TGTGCCAGCAGCCCCACAGGGAAGAGGGAGACCCAGTACTTC. It is translated as CASSPTGKRETQYF. This chain links TRBV7-9 with TRBJ2-5; D possibly corresponds to TRBD1 (6 bases). CDR3 length: 14 amino acids. Between the trimmed V and J ends, which lost 5 bases and 5 bases, there was a span of 15 bases. Germline CDR1 and CDR2: SEHNR and FQNEAQ (reference sequence).

The chain uses TRBV6-2 or TRBV6-3 and TRBJ2-2; tentatively, D is TRBD1 (5 bases). V shed 5 bases and J shed 5 bases, with 18 bases lying between them. Germline loops: CDR1 MNHEY, CDR2 SVGEGT. The CDR3 consists of 16 residues. The CDR3 protein is CASSDGWNSGTGELFF. CDR3 sequence (DNA): TGTGCCAGCAGTGATGGGTGGAATTCAGGGACCGGGGAGCTGTTTTTT.

The gene calls are TRBV5-4 and TRBJ2-6; 8 bases are a match to TRBD2. The CDR3 covers 18 residues. With 2 bases clipped from V and 3 bases from J, the junction kept 10 bases outside the gene matches. Germline V gene sequence: CDR1 SGHNT, CDR2 YYREEE (reference sequence). The CDR3 bases are TGTGCCAGCAGCTTCCCGTGGAGCGGGAGCTTTGGGGCCAACGTCCTGACTTTC. Its protein is CASSFPWSGSFGANVLTF.

The V gene is TRBV10-3, the J gene TRBJ1-1, with D unresolved. Germline lookup yields CDR1 ENHRY and CDR2 SYGVKD. The CDR3 loop spans 12 amino acids. The V gene lost 8 bases and the J gene lost 2 bases, with 9 bases spanning the gap. In nucleotides, the CDR3 is TGTGCCATCGCGCAAGCCAACACTGAAGCTTTCTTT. It specifies CAIAQANTEAFF.